This record covers a single TCR beta chain. Germline V gene lookup returns CDR1 GTSNPN and CDR2 SVGIG (reference sequence). CDR3 length: 11 residues. The germline V and J ends were trimmed by 1 base and 8 bases, with 8 bases remaining between them. This table comes from immunoSEQ multiplex PCR, and its TCRdb copy is limited to in-frame clones, with some not included. Of over 85,000 clones detected, roughly 80% appear once; the ten largest clones hold roughly a quarter. This record comes from a study of radiotherapy plus CTLA-4 blockade in lung cancer. The chain recombines TRBV30 with TRBJ1-2, with no clear D. The starting material was peripheral blood, obtained from a patient treated with radiotherapy plus ipilimumab. The sequence came from a human donor with non-small cell lung cancer that progressed on radiotherapy plus ipilimumab. CDR3 protein: CAWSDSAGYTF. The CDR3 DNA reads as TGTGCCTGGAGTGACTCGGCCGGCTACACCTTC.